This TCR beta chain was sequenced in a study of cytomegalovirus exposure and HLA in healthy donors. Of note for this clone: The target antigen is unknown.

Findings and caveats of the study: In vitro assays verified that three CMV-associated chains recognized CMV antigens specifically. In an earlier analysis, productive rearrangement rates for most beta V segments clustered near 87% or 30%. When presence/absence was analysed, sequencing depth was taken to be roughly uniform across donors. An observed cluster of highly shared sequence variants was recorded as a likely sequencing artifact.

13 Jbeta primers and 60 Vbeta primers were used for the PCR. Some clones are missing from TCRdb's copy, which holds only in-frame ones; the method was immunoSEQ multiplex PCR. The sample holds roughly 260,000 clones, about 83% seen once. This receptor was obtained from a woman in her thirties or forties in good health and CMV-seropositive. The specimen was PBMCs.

The CDR3 bases are TGTGCCAGTAGTATAACCCGGGAGACGGAGCAGTTCTTC. Translation gives CASSITRETEQFF. The V call is TRBV19, the J call TRBJ2-1; a possible D gene is TRBD2 (6 bases). The CDR3 consists of 13 residues. The ends were cut back, 2 bases at V and 10 bases at J, with 12 bases in the middle. In germline, CDR1 is LNHDA, CDR2 SQIVND (reference sequence).